One and the same sample provided the 14 T cell receptor beta chains below, sequenced in a study of prognosis after radiotherapy for stage I lung cancer. Genomic DNA served as the source from which two-round multiplex PCR generated TCR beta CDR3 amplicons. Initially, in first-round PCR, primers specific to each TRBV and TRBJ gene were used. TCRdb reanalysed the multiplex PCR reads using MiXCR and keeps one entry per CDR3 protein. The table includes around 12,000 distinct CDR3 sequences, roughly 51% detected once. The source was PBMCs, collected before or after stereotactic body radiation therapy (not recorded which). Receptor source: a donor aged 50 or older with non-small cell lung cancer.

In its sample, this clonotype ranks as medium-sized. The genes are TRBV24-1 and TRBJ2-7; 7 positions match TRBD1. V was pared by 3 bases and J by 5 bases, with 3 bases of the junction left unmatched. This CDR3 is built from 13 residues. CDR1 is KGHDR, CDR2 SFDVKD, per germline. Written as DNA, the CDR3 is TGTGCCACCAGTGATGACAGGGTCCACGAGCAGTACTTC. Translated, it gives CATSDDRVHEQYF.

In the case of this clonotype: A read error likely explains this, since a far larger clone differs by one base. This chain links TRBV6-4 with TRBJ2-7; 12 bases map to TRBD1. This CDR3 has 17 amino acids. Trimming at V came to 3 bases and at J to 6 bases, leaving 12 bases not matched to a gene. The germline CDR1 and CDR2 sequences are MRHNA and SNTAGT. The CDR3 DNA reads as TGTGCCAGCAGTGAATATGGGACAGGGGGCAGATCTCTCGAGCAGTACTTC. Translating gives CASSEYGTGGRSLEQYF.

This clonotype is medium-sized (0.01 to 0.1%) within its sample. The rearrangement links TRBV15 to TRBJ2-5, with 10 bases aligning to TRBD2. The CDR3 covers 15 residues. With 5 bases clipped from V and 0 bases from J, the junction kept 3 bases outside the gene matches. Germline-derived CDR1 and CDR2 are LNHNV and YYDKDF (reference sequence). DNA of the CDR3: TGTGCCACCAGCGTCGGGACTAGCGACCAAGAGACCCAGTACTTC. Protein product: CATSVGTSDQETQYF.

Relative to its sample, this clonotype is medium-sized. The CDR3 DNA is TGTGCCAGCTCACCAAGTCTAGCGAACTCCTACGAGCAGTACTTC. Its translation is CASSPSLANSYEQYF. The genes are TRBV18 and TRBJ2-7, with D maybe TRBD2 (6 bases). The CDR3 sequence is 15 residues long. Germline CDR1 KGHSH, CDR2 LQKENI. Trimming left V 2 bases short and J 0 bases short, with 11 bases between.

This clonotype rates as medium-sized. The chain carries TRBV3-1 and TRBJ2-2, with 9 bases matching TRBD2. CDR1 and CDR2 (germline): LGHDT, YNNKEL (reference sequence). CDR3 length equals 16 residues. J gave up 5 bases and V 3 bases, and 7 bases lay outside the gene matches. The CDR3 loop is CASSHPPSGMTGELFF. In DNA, the CDR3 is TGTGCCAGCAGCCACCCCCCTAGCGGGATGACCGGGGAGCTGTTTTTT.

The chain employs TRBV3-1 and TRBJ2-3, with 7 bases that match TRBD2. V trimming: 4 bases; J trimming: 8 bases; junction bases outside the gene matches: 3. This CDR3 comprises 12 residues. CDR1 is LGHDT and CDR2 is YNNKEL in the germline V gene (reference sequence). CDR3 amino acids: CASSPLAGTQYF. The CDR3 coding sequence is TGTGCCAGCAGCCCCTTAGCGGGTACGCAGTATTTT.

Within the sample, this clonotype is medium-sized. The CDR3 sequence: CASGQLAGYEQYF. CDR3 DNA: TGTGCCAGCGGTCAACTAGCGGGCTACGAGCAGTACTTC. V gene TRBV12-3 or TRBV12-4 combines with J gene TRBJ2-7, with 9 bases lining up with TRBD2. The junction had 5 bases not matched to a gene; V was cut back by 8 bases and J by 3 bases. The CDR3 has 13 residues.

Note on this clonotype: A far larger clone is one nucleotide away, so this likely arose from a read error. The CDR3 sequence: CASSGGQGDEKLFF. The CDR3 DNA reads TGTGCCAGCAGTGGAGGACAGGGGGACGAAAAACTGTTTTTT. The rearrangement joins TRBV6-4 to TRBJ1-4; 10 bases are shared with TRBD1. With 4 bases clipped from V and 8 bases from J, the junction kept 4 bases outside the gene matches. The CDR3 is 14 residues long. Germline V CDR1 and CDR2: MRHNA, SNTAGT.

Relative to its sample, this clonotype is medium-sized. The chain is built from TRBV28 and TRBJ2-1, with 9 bases aligning to TRBD1. The junction had 9 bases not matched to a gene; V was cut back by 3 bases and J by 9 bases. This CDR3 comprises 15 residues. In germline, CDR1 is MDHEN, CDR2 SYDVKM. The CDR3 DNA is TGTGCCAGCAGTTTGAGGGACAGGGTAGTTGGTGAGCAGTTCTTC. It yields the protein CASSLRDRVVGEQFF. The complete variable domain, with remaining parts taken from reference TRBV28 and TRBJ2-1, reads DVKVTQSSRYLVKRTGEKVFLECVQDMDHENMFWYRQDPGLGLRLIYFSYDVKMKEKGDIPEGYSVSREKKERFSLILESASTNQTSMYLCASSLRDRVVGEQFFGPGTRLTVL.

This clonotype is medium-sized in the sample. V usage is TRBV12-3 or TRBV12-4 and J usage is TRBJ1-1; no clear D. The CDR3 is 14 amino acids. Deletions cut 7 bases from V and 0 bases from J, with 12 bases between. CDR3 bases: TGTGCCAGCACCACGGACGGCCTGAACACTGAAGCTTTCTTT. This encodes CASTTDGLNTEAFF.

This clonotype was observed many times. V and J are TRBV5-6 and TRBJ1-2; D is undetermined. Germline loops: CDR1 SGHDT, CDR2 YYEEEE. Trimming left V 2 bases short and J 0 bases short, with 8 bases between. The CDR3 has 14 amino acids. The CDR3 DNA follows: TGTGCCAGCAGCTTAGGAGGAGCTAACTATGGCTACACCTTC. It is translated as CASSLGGANYGYTF.

Concerning this clonotype: This likely traces to a read error, being one base from a far larger clone. The rearrangement joins TRBV6-4 to TRBJ1-2, with 7 bases matching TRBD1. The CDR3 runs to 17 residues. Germline V gene sequence: CDR1 MRHNA, CDR2 SNTAGT. V shed 5 bases and J 2 bases; nucleotides not matched to a gene: 14. CDR3 protein: CASSYDRAGRRNYGYTF. DNA of the CDR3: TGTGCCAGCAGTTACGACAGGGCAGGACGGAGGAACTATGGCTACACCTTC.

V is TRBV7-9 and J is TRBJ2-5; perhaps TRBD2 as D (6 bases). V was shortened by 7 bases and J by 9 bases, with 15 bases between the two germline ends. The CDR3 length is 12 residues. Per the germline V gene, CDR1 is SEHNR and CDR2 is FQNEAQ (reference sequence). The CDR3, as DNA: TGTGCCAGCATCAGGCCCACGGGGGCCCAGTACTTC. Amino acids: CASIRPTGAQYF.

This clonotype was counted between two and nine times. V usage is TRBV4-1 and J usage is TRBJ2-1, with 11 bases fitting TRBD2. V lost 4 bases to trimming and J lost 4 bases; unmatched junction nucleotides: 15. The V gene's germline CDR1 is MGHRA and CDR2 YSYEKL. The CDR3 is 19 amino acids. For the CDR3, the DNA is TGCGCCAGCAGCCCGCGGATGACTTTAGCGGGGGGGTGTTACAATGAGCAGTTCTTC. This codes for CASSPRMTLAGGCYNEQFF.